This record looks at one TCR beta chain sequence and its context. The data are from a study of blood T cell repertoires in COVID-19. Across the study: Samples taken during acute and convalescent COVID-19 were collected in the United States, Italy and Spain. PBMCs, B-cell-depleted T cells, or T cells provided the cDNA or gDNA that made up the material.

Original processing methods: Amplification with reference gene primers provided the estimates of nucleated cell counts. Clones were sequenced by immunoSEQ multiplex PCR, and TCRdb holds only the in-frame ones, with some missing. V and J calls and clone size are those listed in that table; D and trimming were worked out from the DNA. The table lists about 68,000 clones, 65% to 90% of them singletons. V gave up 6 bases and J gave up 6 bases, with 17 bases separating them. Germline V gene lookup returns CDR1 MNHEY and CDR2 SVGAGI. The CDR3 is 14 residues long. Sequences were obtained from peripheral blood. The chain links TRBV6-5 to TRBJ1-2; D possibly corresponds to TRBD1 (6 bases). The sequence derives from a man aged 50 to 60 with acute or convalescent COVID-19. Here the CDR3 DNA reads TGTGCCAGCAGGCAAGGGGGGGGTTACGATGGCTACACCTTC. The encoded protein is CASRQGGGYDGYTF.